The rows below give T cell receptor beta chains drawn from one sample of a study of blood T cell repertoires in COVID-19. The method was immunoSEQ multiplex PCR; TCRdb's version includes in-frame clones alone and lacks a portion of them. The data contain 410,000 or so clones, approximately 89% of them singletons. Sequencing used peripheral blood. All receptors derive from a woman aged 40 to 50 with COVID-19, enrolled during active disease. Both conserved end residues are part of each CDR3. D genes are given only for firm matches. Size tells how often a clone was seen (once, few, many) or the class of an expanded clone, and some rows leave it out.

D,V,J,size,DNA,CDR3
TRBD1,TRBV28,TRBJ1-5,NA,TGTGCCAGCGGTACAGGGGCGCAGCCCCAGCATTTT,CASGTGAQPQHF
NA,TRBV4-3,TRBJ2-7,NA,TGCGCCAGCAGCCAAGACTGGGGGGAGATACCCTACGAGCAGTACTTC,CASSQDWGEIPYEQYF
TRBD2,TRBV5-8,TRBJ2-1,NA,TGTGCCAGCAGCGGTAGCGGGGGGCGAAATGAGCAGTTCTTC,CASSGSGGRNEQFF
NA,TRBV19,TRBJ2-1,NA,TGTGCCAGTAGTAGGAGCGGAGTCTACAATGAGCAGTTCTTC,CASSRSGVYNEQFF
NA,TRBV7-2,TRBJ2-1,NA,TGTGCCAGCAGCTTAGCGGGGAGCACCAATGAGCAGTTCTTC,CASSLAGSTNEQFF
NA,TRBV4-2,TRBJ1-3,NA,TGTGCCAGCAGCCAAGCCGGGAGCTCTGGAAACACCATATATTTT,CASSQAGSSGNTIYF
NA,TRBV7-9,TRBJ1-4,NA,TGTGCCAGCAGCTTAGCCCTTACGGGAAGAGAAAAACTGTTTTTT,CASSLALTGREKLFF
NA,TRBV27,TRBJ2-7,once,TGTGCCAGCAGTCCCGGACTGGCGTTCCCCTACGAGCAGTACTTC,CASSPGLAFPYEQYF
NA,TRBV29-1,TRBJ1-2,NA,TGCAGCGTTGGGGAGGGGGACTATGGCTACACCTTC,CSVGEGDYGYTF
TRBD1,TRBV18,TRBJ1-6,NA,TGTGCCAGCTCACCCCTGGACAGGGACTCACCCCTCCACTTT,CASSPLDRDSPLHF
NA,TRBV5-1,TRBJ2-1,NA,TGCGCCAGCAGCCCCACGTGGGCAGGGATTTACAATGAGCAGTTCTTC,CASSPTWAGIYNEQFF
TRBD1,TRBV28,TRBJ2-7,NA,TGTGCCAGCAGTTTATTCGGGACAGGGGGCCGCTACGAGCAGTACTTC,CASSLFGTGGRYEQYF
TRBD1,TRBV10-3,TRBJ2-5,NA,TGTGCCATCAGTGGGGACAGGGGTTTCCAAGAGACCCAGTACTTC,CAISGDRGFQETQYF
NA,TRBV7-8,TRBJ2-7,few,TGTGCCAGCAGCTCAACGACAGCTATCTACGAGCAGTACTTC,CASSSTTAIYEQYF
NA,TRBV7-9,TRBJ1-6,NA,TGTGCCAGCAGCCCCCGGACAGCTAGCAATTCACCCCTCCACTTT,CASSPRTASNSPLHF
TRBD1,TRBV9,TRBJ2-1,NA,TGTGCCAGCAGCGTAGGGCTGGGACGGACAGGGCAAGATGAGCAGTTCTTC,CASSVGLGRTGQDEQFF
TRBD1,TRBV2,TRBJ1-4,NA,TGTGCCAGCAGCCAGGGGGACAGGGGTCGATCTAATGAAAAACTGTTTTTT,CASSQGDRGRSNEKLFF
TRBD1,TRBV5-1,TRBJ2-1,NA,TGCGCCAGCAGCTTGGCCGCGACAGGGGCTCCCCGCAATGAGCAGTTCTTC,CASSLAATGAPRNEQFF
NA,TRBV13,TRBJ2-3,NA,TGTGCCAGCAGCTCCCGCTACCCGGGAGTGGCAGATACGCAGTATTTT,CASSSRYPGVADTQYF
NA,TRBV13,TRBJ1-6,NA,TGTGCCAGCAGCTTAGGCCCTCCTTACCCTGGCCTTAATAATTCACCCCTCCACTTT,CASSLGPPYPGLNNSPLHF
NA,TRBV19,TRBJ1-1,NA,TGTGCCAGTAGTATAGGAGGGTTCACTTTCTTT,CASSIGGFTFF
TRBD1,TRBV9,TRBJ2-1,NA,TGTGCCAGCAGCGCCCGGGACAGGGACTATGAGCAGTTCTTC,CASSARDRDYEQFF
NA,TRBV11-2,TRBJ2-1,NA,TGTGCCAGCAGCCCATGGGACTGGAGCTCCTACAATGAGCAGTTCTTC,CASSPWDWSSYNEQFF
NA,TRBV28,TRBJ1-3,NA,TGTGCCAGCACCTCGGTGGGGCAAGGAAACACCATATATTTT,CASTSVGQGNTIYF
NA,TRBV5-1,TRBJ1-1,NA,TGCGCCAGCAGCTTGGCCGCGGCGAACACTGAAGCTTTCTTT,CASSLAAANTEAFF
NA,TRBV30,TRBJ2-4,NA,TGTGCCTGGAGTCTCGGCGGTTCTCCCAAAAACATTCAGTACTTC,CAWSLGGSPKNIQYF
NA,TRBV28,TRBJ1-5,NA,TGTGCCAGCAGTTTACGGGGTTCTCAGCCCCAGCATTTT,CASSLRGSQPQHF
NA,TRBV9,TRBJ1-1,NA,TGTGCCAGCAGCGTAGTGGGGGCCGGCGGCACTGAAGCTTTCTTT,CASSVVGAGGTEAFF
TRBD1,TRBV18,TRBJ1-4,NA,TGTGCCAGCTCACCATCAGGCCAGGGGGGTGAAAAACTGTTTTTT,CASSPSGQGGEKLFF
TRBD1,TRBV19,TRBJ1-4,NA,TGTGCCAGTAGTCAGGGGGCAGGCGATGAAAAACTGTTTTTT,CASSQGAGDEKLFF
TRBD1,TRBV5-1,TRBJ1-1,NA,TGCGCCAGCAGCTGGTCGACAGGGGGCAAAGCTTTCTTT,CASSWSTGGKAFF
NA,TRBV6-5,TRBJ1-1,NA,TGTGCCAGCGACAGGAGATCCACTGAAGCTTTCTTT,CASDRRSTEAFF
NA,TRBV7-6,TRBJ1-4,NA,TGTGCCAGCAGCCCGGGAACGGGACATGGGGGTGAAAAACTGTTTTTT,CASSPGTGHGGEKLFF
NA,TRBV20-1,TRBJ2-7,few,TGCAGTGCTAGTCCGGGGTCCGTATACGAGCAGTACTTC,CSASPGSVYEQYF
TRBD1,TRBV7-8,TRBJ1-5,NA,TGTGCCAGCAGCTTAGCGGACAGGGGAGTTCAGCCCCAGCATTTT,CASSLADRGVQPQHF
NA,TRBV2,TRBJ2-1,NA,TGTGCCAGCGGATCATACGGGAATGGGAATGCGCAGTTCTTC,CASGSYGNGNAQFF
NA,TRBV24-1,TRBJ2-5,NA,TGTGCCACCAGTGATAGGGCAGGGAATGCGGAGACCCAGTACTTC,CATSDRAGNAETQYF
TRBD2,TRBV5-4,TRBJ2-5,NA,TGTGCCAGCAGCCGGCGGGAGGGTACCCACCAAGAGACCCAGTACTTC,CASSRREGTHQETQYF
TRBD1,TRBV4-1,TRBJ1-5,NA,TGCGCCAGCAGCCCCTACGACAGGGTTCAGCCCCAGCATTTT,CASSPYDRVQPQHF
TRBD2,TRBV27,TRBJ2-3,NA,TGTGCCAGCAGTTTTACCGGGACTAGCGGCACAGATACGCAGTATTTT,CASSFTGTSGTDTQYF
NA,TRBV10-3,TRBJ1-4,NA,TGTGCCACCTCGGGTAATGAAAAACTGTTTTTT,CATSGNEKLFF
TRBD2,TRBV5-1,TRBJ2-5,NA,TGCGCCAGCAGCCCGACTAGCTCAGAGACCCAGTACTTC,CASSPTSSETQYF